This T cell receptor beta chain was observed in a study of cytomegalovirus exposure and HLA in healthy donors. Study outcomes and limitations: Earlier analysis looked at TCR beta V segments, and most were productive about 87% or about 30% of the time. It was reported that TCR beta sequences correctly inferred the HLA-A and HLA-B alleles for most subjects. Cytomegalovirus status was reportedly diagnosed by the classifier with high sensitivity and specificity.

Comment on this clone: No antigen is known for it.

Whereas donors were nominally healthy upon sampling, unrecorded immune exposures were probable. The primer mix had 60 Vbeta and 13 Jbeta primers. Profiled with immunoSEQ multiplex PCR; TCRdb holds only in-frame clones, not every one. The repertoire holds 250,000 to 350,000 clones, with around 90% as singletons. This CDR3 is built from 15 residues. Germline V gene data show CDR1 as MNHEY and CDR2 as SMNVEV (reference sequence). J lost 1 base, V lost 2 bases, and 3 bases had no gene match. Sequencing was done on a sample of PBMCs. V and J are TRBV27 and TRBJ2-7; 9 bases line up with TRBD2. This clonotype was sampled from a woman in her late teens or twenties in good health and CMV-seronegative. CDR3 DNA sequence: TGTGCCAGCAGTTTAGGGGCGGGGGGGTCCTACGAGCAGTACTTC. It encodes CASSLGAGGSYEQYF.